This TCR beta chain stems from a study of CD8 T cells in ankylosing spondylitis. Germline CDR1 reads SGHTA; CDR2 reads FQGNSA. V lost 1 base, J lost 5 bases, and 12 bases lay in between. The CDR3 spans 14 residues. TCRdb analysed the 5' RACE reads with MiXCR anew, one entry per CDR3 protein. The data show approximately 150,000 distinct CDR3 sequences, roughly 34% seen once. The sequencing sample was made of synovial fluid, either unsorted or a sorted T cell fraction (not recorded which). The TCR was taken from a male donor with ankylosing spondylitis. The chain carries TRBV7-2 and TRBJ2-7; weak D call: TRBD2 (6 bases). This CDR3 is CASSLDLRDHEQYF. CDR3 DNA: TGTGCCAGCAGCTTAGATTTGCGGGACCACGAGCAGTACTTC.